A single sample is the source of the 29 T cell receptor beta chains below, sequenced in a study of T cells in localized non-small cell lung cancer (dated by TCRdb to 2019 to 2021). Library preparation was by the immunoSEQ multiplex PCR assay. The table comes from immuneACCESS by way of TCRdb, which keeps in-frame sequences with V and J called. Part of the clones is missing from these tables; in studies checked, under half for an unresolved V gene and the rest for unknown reasons. Here the sample has 40,000 or so clones; approximately 80% occur a single time. Around a sixth of the sample is held by the ten biggest clonotypes. The sequencing here drew on peripheral blood, taken before any cancer treatment. The receptors were sampled from a male donor at least 60 years old with stage III squamous cell lung carcinoma.

The chain links TRBV2 to TRBJ1-4; 11 bases map to TRBD1. Germline trimming cut 7 bases from V and 0 bases from J; bases unmatched to any gene: 10. There are 18 residues in the CDR3. Germline CDR1 SNHLY, CDR2 FYNNEI. The CDR3, as DNA: TGTGCCAGCACCCCGGAAGGGGGACAGGGGGCAACTAATGAAAAACTGTTTTTT. This gives the protein CASTPEGGQGATNEKLFF. The variable domain in full, with the rest retrieved from reference TRBV2 and TRBJ1-4, is EPEVTQTPSHQVTQMGQEVILRCVPISNHLYFYWYRQILGQKVEFLVSFYNNEISEKSEIFDDQFSVERPDGSNFTLKIRSTKLEDSAMYFCASTPEGGQGATNEKLFFGSGTQLSVL.

The V and J genes are TRBV7-6 and TRBJ1-1, with 7 bases lining up with TRBD1. Germline assignment: CDR1 SGHVS and CDR2 FNYEAQ. V lost 5 bases to trimming and J lost 5 bases; unmatched junction nucleotides: 11. This CDR3 is 15 amino acids long. The CDR3: CASSPRQGGLTEAFF. DNA for the CDR3: TGTGCCAGCAGCCCCCGACAGGGAGGGTTGACTGAAGCTTTCTTT.

The chain links TRBV9 to TRBJ2-7, with a tentative D call TRBD1 (6 bases). Germline CDR1 and CDR2: SGDLS and YYNGEE. This CDR3 has 15 amino acids. V lost 0 bases, J lost 3 bases, and 13 bases lay in between. The CDR3 protein is CASSVETTGNYEQYF. In DNA, the CDR3 is TGTGCCAGCAGCGTAGAAACGACAGGAAACTACGAGCAGTACTTC.

As concerns this clone: Other DNA sequences from this sample encode an identical CDR3 as well. The chain is built from TRBV7-9 and TRBJ2-5; D is perhaps TRBD2 (6 bases). The V gene's germline CDR1 is SEHNR and CDR2 FQNEAQ (reference sequence). Deletions cut 4 bases from V and 1 base from J, with 10 bases between. This CDR3 spans 14 amino acids. CDR3 region: CASSSGRGQETQYF. CDR3 in DNA: TGTGCCAGCAGCTCCGGGCGGGGCCAAGAGACCCAGTACTTC.

The chain carries TRBV9 and TRBJ2-3; 10 bases are shared with TRBD1. CDR3 length: 17 amino acids. After removal of 3 bases from V and 2 bases from J, the junction contained 9 bases not matched to a gene. CDR1 is SGDLS and CDR2 is YYNGEE in the germline V gene. The CDR3, as DNA: TGTGCCAGCAGCGCACAACCGGGACAGGGGATCACAGATACGCAGTATTTT. Translating gives CASSAQPGQGITDTQYF.

The chain combines TRBV5-1 with TRBJ2-7; D unclear. Trimming took off 1 base at V and 6 bases at J, with 2 bases between the two ends. Germline V lookup: CDR1 SGHRS, CDR2 YFSETQ. The CDR3 runs 10 residues. CDR3 sequence (DNA): TGCGCCAGCAGCTTGTTCGAGCAGTACTTC. Translation: CASSLFEQYF.

This clone turned up a few times. This chain connects TRBV11-2 to TRBJ1-5; 9 bases map to TRBD1. Germline V CDR1 and CDR2: SGHAT, FQNNGV. This CDR3 has 17 amino acids. Trimming took 0 bases from V and 4 from J; bases not matched to a gene: 7. CDR3 sequence: CASSLDGTGSLNQPQHF. CDR3 nucleotide sequence: TGTGCCAGCAGCTTAGATGGGACAGGGAGCCTAAATCAGCCCCAGCATTTT.

The chain is built from TRBV7-9 and TRBJ1-3; no clear D gene. This CDR3 is built from 15 residues. Germline V gives CDR1 SEHNR, CDR2 FQNEAQ (reference sequence). Trimming removed 0 bases from V and 0 bases from J, with 6 bases in between. CDR3 DNA sequence: TGTGCCAGCAGCTTAGCATCGATCTCTGGAAACACCATATATTTT. This translates into CASSLASISGNTIYF.

V gene TRBV28 combines with J gene TRBJ2-7, with TRBD2 matching 7 bases. The germline CDR1 and CDR2 sequences are MDHEN and SYDVKM. The length of the CDR3 is 12 residues. V shed 6 bases and J 6 bases; nucleotides not matched to a gene: 5. The CDR3 DNA sequence: TGTGCCAGCAGCCTGACTAGCTCCGAGCAGTACTTC. Translation: CASSLTSSEQYF.

The chain combines TRBV18 with TRBJ2-3; D remains ambiguous. Germline V CDR1 and CDR2: KGHSH, LQKENI. The CDR3 length is 15 residues. V was shortened by 0 bases and J by 2 bases, with 9 bases between the two germline ends. The CDR3 DNA sequence: TGTGCCAGCTCACCACCGGACGAGGTCACAGATACGCAGTATTTT. It is translated as CASSPPDEVTDTQYF.

The CDR3 protein is CASSYGLAGTDTQYF. CDR3 DNA sequence: TGTGCCAGCAGTTATGGACTAGCGGGGACAGATACGCAGTATTTT. The chain has TRBV7-7 and TRBJ2-3; 12 nucleotides match TRBD2. The CDR3 length is 15 residues. V was pared by 6 bases and J by 3 bases, with 4 bases of the junction left unmatched. The germline CDR1 and CDR2 sequences are SSHAT and FNYEAQ (reference sequence).

This clone has only one observation. The CDR3 DNA reads as TGTGCCAGCTGCACAGGGACTAACACTGAAGCTTTCTTT. As protein: CASCTGTNTEAFF. The J gene is TRBJ1-1, the V gene TRBV25-1, with D maybe TRBD1 (6 bases). Germline CDR1 and CDR2: MGHDK and SYGVNS. There are 13 residues in the CDR3. The V and J ends lost 8 bases and 2 bases respectively, with 12 bases between them.

The chain uses TRBV7-6 and TRBJ2-5, with TRBD2 matching over 10 bases. The germline gives CDR1 SGHVS, CDR2 FNYEAQ. There are 15 residues in the CDR3. V shed 5 bases, J shed 2 bases, and the junction held 5 bases outside the gene matches. CDR3 residues: CASSISGRLQETQYF. The DNA of the CDR3 is TGTGCCAGCAGCATTAGCGGGAGGCTTCAAGAGACCCAGTACTTC.

V is TRBV5-1 and J is TRBJ2-7, with 8 nucleotides matching TRBD2. The germline V gene has CDR1 SGHRS and CDR2 YFSETQ. The CDR3 runs to 15 residues. The V and J ends lost 2 bases and 4 bases, in that order; junction bases with no gene match: 8. CDR3 sequence reads: CASSFSGSVSYEQYF. As DNA, the CDR3 is TGCGCCAGCAGCTTCAGCGGGAGTGTCTCGTACGAGCAGTACTTC.

Concerning this clone: The identical CDR3 is also encoded by other nucleotide sequences in the sample. The chain couples TRBV2 to TRBJ2-3; the D call may be TRBD1 or TRBD2 (5 bases each). CDR3 size: 13 residues. V was cut by 5 bases and J by 0 bases, with 6 bases left in between. The V gene's germline CDR1 is SNHLY and CDR2 FYNNEI. In nucleotides, the CDR3 is TGTGCCAGCAGTAGGGACAGCACAGATACGCAGTATTTT. Its translation: CASSRDSTDTQYF. Complete variable domain (other parts from reference TRBV2 and TRBJ2-3): EPEVTQTPSHQVTQMGQEVILRCVPISNHLYFYWYRQILGQKVEFLVSFYNNEISEKSEIFDDQFSVERPDGSNFTLKIRSTKLEDSAMYFCASSRDSTDTQYFGPGTRLTVL.

CDR3 bases: TGTGCCAGCAGTCCGGGAGAAGGGTCACCCCTCCACTTT. The encoded protein is CASSPGEGSPLHF. J is TRBJ1-6 and V is TRBV2; D not resolved. Between the trimmed V and J ends, which lost 5 bases and 10 bases, there was a span of 12 bases. Germline CDR1 SNHLY, CDR2 FYNNEI. This CDR3 region has 13 residues.

This clone was seen a few times. The gene calls are TRBV6-1 and TRBJ2-7, with 7 nucleotides matching TRBD2. Germline CDR1 reads MNHNS; CDR2 reads SASEGT. This CDR3 spans 15 amino acids. V gave up 6 bases and J gave up 0 bases; unmatched junction bases: 8. In nucleotides, the CDR3 is TGTGCCAGCAGCGTCACTAGCGTCCGCTCCTACGAGCAGTACTTC. It translates to CASSVTSVRSYEQYF.

The chain has TRBV6-6 and TRBJ1-1; a weak D match, TRBD1 (6 bases). V lost 8 bases to trimming and J lost 1 base, with 11 bases between them. Germline V gene lookup returns CDR1 MNHNY and CDR2 SVGAGI (reference sequence). The CDR3 loop spans 13 amino acids. The CDR3 region has the DNA TGTGCCAGCTCGCACAGGGAGAACACTGAAGCTTTCTTT. As protein: CASSHRENTEAFF.

The chain couples TRBV29-1 to TRBJ1-1, with D maybe TRBD1 (5 bases). Per germline, CDR1 SQVTM and CDR2 ANQGSEA. Between the trimmed V and J ends, which lost 1 base and 4 bases, there was a span of 10 bases. The CDR3 contains 13 residues. The CDR3 coding sequence is TGCAGCGTTGAAGGGGGGAAGAGCACTGAAGCTTTCTTT. Protein product: CSVEGGKSTEAFF.

The chain employs TRBV7-9 and TRBJ2-7, with D unclear. This CDR3 is built from 11 residues. Trimming removed 6 bases from V and 3 bases from J, with 6 bases in between. CDR1 and CDR2 from the germline V gene are SEHNR and FQNEAQ (reference sequence). CDR3 protein: CASSSYYEQYF. The CDR3 DNA reads TGTGCCAGCAGTTCTTACTACGAGCAGTACTTC.

CDR3 sequence (DNA): TGTGCCAGCAGCTTAGAGCGGGAGGGCTACAATGAGCAGTTCTTC. Its translation is CASSLEREGYNEQFF. The rearrangement uses TRBV11-2 and TRBJ2-1; 9 nucleotides agree with TRBD2. Unmatched junction bases numbered 0, after V lost 0 bases and J lost 3 bases. In germline, CDR1 is SGHAT, CDR2 FQNNGV. The CDR3 has 15 residues.

The chain carries TRBV5-8 and TRBJ2-6; D gene unclear. V lost 0 bases, J lost 3 bases, and 7 bases lay in between. Germline V gives CDR1 SGHTS, CDR2 YDEGEE. CDR3 size: 15 residues. DNA for the CDR3: TGTGCCAGCAGCTTGGATGCTGGTGGGGCCAACGTCCTGACTTTC. Its translation is CASSLDAGGANVLTF.

The chain links TRBV30 to TRBJ1-5; D might be TRBD1 (6 bases). The V end was cut by 0 bases, the J end by 6 bases, with 9 bases between. This CDR3 has 13 residues. Germline values: CDR1 GTSNPN, CDR2 SVGIG (reference sequence). The CDR3 loop is CAWSVQGGQPQHF. The CDR3, as DNA: TGTGCCTGGAGTGTACAGGGAGGTCAGCCCCAGCATTTT.

The chain couples TRBV5-1 to TRBJ1-4, with TRBD1 matching 8 bases. The CDR3 is 15 amino acids. Germline CDR1 is SGHRS and CDR2 is YFSETQ. J was trimmed by 4 bases and V by 4 bases; bases with no gene match: 6. The CDR3 DNA sequence: TGCGCCAGCAGCACCGGACAGGGAGGTAATGAAAAACTGTTTTTT. Translating gives CASSTGQGGNEKLFF.

The chain couples TRBV6-5 to TRBJ2-1; 11 bases align to TRBD2. Germline trimming cut 2 bases from V and 9 bases from J; bases unmatched to any gene: 6. CDR3 size: 15 residues. The germline gives CDR1 MNHEY, CDR2 SVGAGI. CDR3 DNA sequence: TGTGCCAGCAGTTACGCACTAGCGGGAGTAGGTGAGCAGTTCTTC. This gives the protein CASSYALAGVGEQFF.

The rearrangement links TRBV19 to TRBJ1-4, with D uncertain. The ends were cut back, 4 bases at V and 7 bases at J, with 16 bases in the middle. The CDR3 runs to 15 residues. Looked up from germline, CDR1 is LNHDA and CDR2 is SQIVND (reference sequence). CDR3 loop: CASSTEARRGEKLFF. CDR3 in DNA: TGTGCCAGTAGTACTGAGGCCAGGCGGGGTGAAAAACTGTTTTTT.

Comment on this clone: Its ends do not fully match the called genes, so a read error is possible. The genes are TRBV11-3 and TRBJ1-1; possible D gene TRBD1, 6 bases. This CDR3 has 13 amino acids. The germline CDR1 and CDR2 sequences are SGHNT and YENEEA. The CDR3 region is CACSRRGGTEAFF. The CDR3 DNA reads TGTGCCTGCAGCCGGAGAGGGGGGACTGAAGCTTTCTTT.

The table lists this clone with a few counts. The CDR3 loop is CAQMGGSHTEAFF. In nucleotides, the CDR3 is TGTGCCCAGATGGGGGGATCCCACACTGAAGCTTTCTTT. This sequence joins TRBV30 and TRBJ1-1; D perhaps matches TRBD1 (5 bases). CDR1 is GTSNPN, CDR2 SVGIG, per germline (reference sequence). The V end lost 8 bases, the J end lost 3 bases, and 16 bases lay between the germline ends. CDR3 length: 13 amino acids.

The CDR3 nucleotides are TGTGCCAGCTCACCCCTAGACGTTCGAGTCAATGAGCAGTTCTTC. Encoded protein: CASSPLDVRVNEQFF. J is TRBJ2-1 and V is TRBV18; no reliable D call. CDR3 length: 15 amino acids. V dropped 3 bases and J dropped 6 bases, with 15 bases sitting between them. From germline, CDR1 is KGHSH and CDR2 LQKENI.